The T cell receptor beta chain described here comes from a study of cytomegalovirus exposure and HLA in healthy donors. Researchers ran the PCR with 60 Vbeta and 13 Jbeta primers. Profiling relied on immunoSEQ multiplex PCR, and the TCRdb table lists in-frame clones only, not all of them. The data contain 130,000 or so clones, 81% of them singletons. The germline V gene has CDR1 MNHNY and CDR2 SVGAGI (reference sequence). V lost 6 bases, J lost 4 bases, and 7 bases stayed unmatched. CDR3 length equals 14 residues. Among the donors, all were healthy bone marrow donors. This rearrangement joins TRBV6-6 to TRBJ1-2; TRBD1 agrees at 8 bases. Sequenced material: PBMCs. The sequence was collected from a man aged 18-30 years in good health and CMV-seronegative. The CDR3 region is CASSPDRALYGYTF. The CDR3 bases are TGTGCCAGCAGCCCGGACAGGGCTCTCTATGGCTACACCTTC.